Reported below is one T cell receptor beta chain. What it recognizes is unknown. This sample is drawn from a study of cytomegalovirus exposure and HLA in healthy donors. The wider study: The 110 or so validation repertoires used a platform that matched the one used for the roughly 700 first-cohort repertoires, as a later analysis reported.

Using immunoSEQ multiplex PCR, the repertoire was profiled, and TCRdb retains in-frame clones only, with some absent. This table holds approximately 200,000 clones, 70% to 85% found once. General study findings and limits: CMV antigen specificity of three CMV-associated chains was confirmed in vitro. According to reports, the classifier identified cytomegalovirus status with high specificity and sensitivity.

The CDR3 extends over 14 amino acids. V was pared by 1 base and J by 8 bases, with 14 bases between. Germline lookup yields CDR1 SGHTA and CDR2 FQGNSA. The donors were members of the validation cohort comprising about 130 subjects, separate from the roughly 700-subject first cohort. Sequenced sample: PBMCs. The V gene is TRBV7-2, the J gene TRBJ1-2; weak D call: TRBD1 (6 bases). The TCR was taken from a woman in her 30s in good health and CMV-seropositive. The DNA for the CDR3 is TGTGCCAGCAGCTTAGGACAGGCCGAAAGGGGCTACACCTTC. Protein product: CASSLGQAERGYTF.